One sample yielded the 23 T cell receptor beta chains listed below, sequenced in a study of metastatic and nonmetastatic thyroid tumors. TCRdb re-called the PCR reads with MiXCR. The sample records some 30,000 clones, around 7.4% being singletons. All patients were treatment-naive before thyroid surgery. The material sequenced was blood. All receptors come from a female donor with papillary thyroid cancer or a benign thyroid nodule (not recorded which). Some clones in this sample may be carry-over from other donors' samples.

This clone was seen many times. The chain carries TRBV9 and TRBJ2-5; D is perhaps TRBD1 or TRBD2 (5 bases each). The CDR3 is 14 residues long. Trimming shortened V by 0 bases and J by 2 bases, and 8 bases separated the two germline ends. Germline loops: CDR1 SGDLS, CDR2 YYNGEE. CDR3 coding DNA: TGTGCCAGCAGCGTAGGGTGGGGGCAAGAGACCCAGTACTTC. Residues: CASSVGWGQETQYF.

This clone occurred many times. One base away lies a much larger clone, so this may be a sequencing read error. The chain links TRBV28 to TRBJ1-5; tentatively, D is TRBD1 (5 bases). The germline gives CDR1 MDHEN, CDR2 SYDVKM. The V end was cut by 6 bases, the J end by 9 bases, with 15 bases between. This CDR3 has 13 amino acids. CDR3 coding DNA: TGTGCCAGCAGCACAGGCTCCCCTAGGCCCCAGCATTTT. This sequence encodes CASSTGSPRPQHF.

The table lists this clone with many counts. The gene calls are TRBV10-1 and TRBJ2-1; D gene ambiguous. Trimming took 3 bases from V and 2 from J, leaving 20 bases between them. The CDR3 is 18 amino acids. Germline-derived CDR1 and CDR2 are WNHNN and SYGVQD (reference sequence). The CDR3 DNA follows: TGCGCCAGCAGTGACCCGGGTTCTCGTGGAACGACCTACAATGAGCAGTTCTTC. This sequence encodes CASSDPGSRGTTYNEQFF.

This clone was seen repeatedly, ten times or more. V usage is TRBV6-1 and J usage is TRBJ1-5; 8 positions match TRBD1. The CDR3 covers 13 residues. CDR1 and CDR2 from the germline V gene are MNHNS and SASEGT. The trim removed 10 bases at V and 7 bases at J, leaving 9 bases unmatched. Here the CDR3 reads CATMTGVNQPQHF. CDR3 nucleotide sequence: TGTGCCACTATGACAGGGGTGAACCAGCCCCAGCATTTT.

This clone showed up many times. The chain recombines TRBV12-3 or TRBV12-4 with TRBJ2-7, with D possibly being TRBD1 (6 bases). CDR3 length: 12 amino acids. V gave up 5 bases and J gave up 4 bases, with 9 bases separating them. The CDR3 loop is CASSPQGYEQYF. Here the CDR3 DNA reads TGTGCCAGCAGTCCGCAGGGGTACGAGCAGTACTTC.

The sample holds many counts of this clone. The V gene is TRBV4-2, the J gene TRBJ1-2, with D unresolved. The CDR3 runs 15 residues. CDR1 and CDR2 (germline): LGHNA, YNFKEQ. V shed 0 bases and J shed 8 bases, with 16 bases lying between them. The chain's CDR3 is CASSQDDQRPFGYTF. CDR3 nucleotides: TGTGCCAGCAGCCAAGATGATCAGCGGCCATTCGGCTACACCTTC.

This clone appeared many times. The gene calls are TRBV7-2 and TRBJ2-7; weak D call: TRBD1 (9 bases). V was cut by 5 bases and J by 7 bases, with 21 bases left in between. Germline values: CDR1 SGHTA, CDR2 FQGNSA. This CDR3 has 15 residues. In DNA, the CDR3 is TGTGCCAGCAGCCGGGGGGGACAGGGCCTTCGGGAGCAGTACTTC. It yields the protein CASSRGGQGLREQYF.

This clone was observed many times. The chain is built from TRBV9 and TRBJ2-2; the D call may be TRBD1 or TRBD2 (6 bases each). This CDR3 comprises 14 residues. The V gene lost 0 bases and the J gene lost 7 bases, with 10 bases spanning the gap. The V gene's germline CDR1 is SGDLS and CDR2 YYNGEE. The CDR3 loop is CASSVEGGVGELFF. In DNA, the CDR3 is TGTGCCAGCAGCGTAGAGGGGGGCGTCGGGGAGCTGTTTTTT.

This clone was counted between two and nine times. A much more abundant neighbour one base away suggests this may be a read error. Other DNA variants within this sample encode the same CDR3. The chain combines TRBV7-2 with TRBJ1-1; 10 bases align to TRBD1. The CDR3 loop spans 15 amino acids. Unmatched junction bases numbered 6, after V lost 5 bases and J lost 3 bases. In germline, CDR1 is SGHTA, CDR2 FQGNSA. The CDR3 sequence is CASSLTGGRHTEAFF. In DNA form, the CDR3 reads TGTGCCAGCAGCCTGACAGGGGGCCGACACACTGAAGCTTTCTTT. The full variable domain, with the rest looked up from reference TRBV7-2 and TRBJ1-1, is GAGVSQSPSNKVTEKGKDVELRCDPISGHTALYWYRQSLGQGLEFLIYFQGNSAPDKSGLPSDRFSAERTGGSVSTLTIQRTQQEDSAVYLCASSLTGGRHTEAFFGQGTRLTVV.

Ten or more counts support this clone. The chain couples TRBV18 to TRBJ1-5; the D gene is possibly TRBD1 (6 bases). Germline values: CDR1 KGHSH, CDR2 LQKENI. V shed 6 bases and J shed 7 bases, with 16 bases lying between them. This CDR3 has 14 residues. CDR3 amino acids: CASSQAGAGQPQHF. The CDR3 nucleotides read TGTGCCAGCTCCCAGGCGGGGGCAGGGCAGCCCCAGCATTTT.

This clone was recorded many times. The V call is TRBV5-1, the J call TRBJ2-3; D is perhaps TRBD1 or TRBD2 (5 bases each). V lost 6 bases and J lost 2, with 19 bases in between. Per the germline V gene, CDR1 is SGHRS and CDR2 is YFSETQ. This CDR3 is 16 amino acids long. CDR3 sequence (DNA): TGCGCCAGCAACAGCTATCCGGGACCATTCACAGATACGCAGTATTTT. The encoded protein is CASNSYPGPFTDTQYF.

This clone was found many times. The chain carries TRBV28 and TRBJ1-3; 9 bases map to TRBD1. Trimming cost V 4 bases and J 2 bases; bases outside gene matches: 3. CDR3 size: 15 residues. The germline gives CDR1 MDHEN, CDR2 SYDVKM. The CDR3 DNA follows: TGTGCCAGCAGTTCCGGGACAGGGACTGGAAACACCATATATTTT. Protein product: CASSSGTGTGNTIYF. Filled out from reference TRBV28 and TRBJ1-3, the complete variable domain reads DVKVTQSSRYLVKRTGEKVFLECVQDMDHENMFWYRQDPGLGLRLIYFSYDVKMKEKGDIPEGYSVSREKKERFSLILESASTNQTSMYLCASSSGTGTGNTIYFGEGSWLTVV.

In its sample, this clone was seen many times. The V and J genes are TRBV5-1 and TRBJ1-2; weak D call: TRBD1 (6 bases). V was pared by 4 bases and J by 1 base, with 14 bases between. Germline CDR1 reads SGHRS; CDR2 reads YFSETQ. This CDR3 has 15 amino acids. The CDR3 region is CASSDPGAHNYGYTF. Written as DNA, the CDR3 is TGCGCCAGCAGCGACCCGGGGGCCCATAACTATGGCTACACCTTC.

This clone showed up many times. The CDR3, as DNA: TGTGCCAGCAGCGTAGGCGAAGGCTCTAACACAGATACGCAGTATTTT. It encodes CASSVGEGSNTDTQYF. The chain has TRBV9 and TRBJ2-3; D ambiguous. This CDR3 has 16 residues. Looked up from germline, CDR1 is SGDLS and CDR2 is YYNGEE. Trimming shortened V by 0 bases and J by 2 bases, and 13 bases separated the two germline ends.

The sample holds many counts of this clone. V and J are TRBV27 and TRBJ2-3; D is unresolved. The CDR3 consists of 15 residues. The germline V gene has CDR1 MNHEY and CDR2 SMNVEV (reference sequence). V was shortened by 5 bases and J by 0 bases, with 12 bases between the two germline ends. CDR3 in DNA: TGTGCCAGCAGTCTCACTACAATAAGCACAGATACGCAGTATTTT. It yields the protein CASSLTTISTDTQYF.

This clone showed up many times. The V call is TRBV6-1, the J call TRBJ2-7; D is unclear. This CDR3 has 14 residues. CDR1 and CDR2 from the germline V gene are MNHNS and SASEGT. Between the trimmed V and J ends, which lost 8 bases and 3 bases, there was a span of 17 bases. Written as DNA, the CDR3 is TGTGCCAGCCAGTTTGCGGTCTCCGTCTACGAGCAGTACTTC. Its protein is CASQFAVSVYEQYF.

This clone came up many times. V gene TRBV28 combines with J gene TRBJ1-5; TRBD1 might be the D (6 bases). The CDR3 is 15 amino acids. V lost 10 bases and J lost 4, with 20 bases in between. From germline, CDR1 is MDHEN and CDR2 SYDVKM. The CDR3 loop is CATKFPGQRNQPQHF. The CDR3 nucleotides read TGTGCCACCAAGTTTCCGGGACAACGAAATCAGCCCCAGCATTTT.

Note on this clone: The CDR3 ends on some other residue instead of the conserved phenylalanine or tryptophan, so this is likely a read error. The chain carries TRBV6-2 or TRBV6-3 and TRBJ1-2; 8 nucleotides align to TRBD1. Per the germline V gene, CDR1 is MNHEY and CDR2 is SVGEGT. The CDR3 runs to 16 residues. DNA for the CDR3: TGTGCCAGCATTTACTCACAACAGGGGGGGCACTATGGCTACACCATC. It is translated as CASIYSQQGGHYGYTI.

This clone is medium-sized. The chain joins TRBV6-1 to TRBJ1-6; no firm D call. This CDR3 is 16 amino acids long. Germline values: CDR1 MNHNS, CDR2 SASEGT. V lost 1 base and J lost 0, with 7 bases in between. CDR3 protein: CASSEVWSSYNSPLHF. The CDR3 coding sequence is TGTGCCAGCAGTGAAGTGTGGAGCTCCTATAATTCACCCCTCCACTTT.

This clone was detected many times. The chain employs TRBV20-1 and TRBJ2-3, with 8 bases fitting TRBD2. The germline gives CDR1 DFQATT, CDR2 SNEGSKA (reference sequence). V was clipped by 5 bases and J by 6 bases; unmatched bases: 7. The CDR3 runs 13 residues. The CDR3 sequence is CSAYPTGGDTQYF. The CDR3 bases are TGCAGTGCTTACCCTACGGGGGGGGATACGCAGTATTTT.

This clone was observed at least ten times. The chain joins TRBV7-2 to TRBJ2-1; D remains ambiguous. Trimming pared 1 base from V and 9 bases from J, leaving 10 bases between. The germline gives CDR1 SGHTA, CDR2 FQGNSA. This CDR3 contains 13 residues. CDR3 loop: CASSLGSFGEQFF. CDR3 in DNA: TGTGCCAGCAGCTTAGGAAGCTTCGGTGAGCAGTTCTTC. Looking up the rest from reference TRBV7-2 and TRBJ2-1 gives the full variable domain: GAGVSQSPSNKVTEKGKDVELRCDPISGHTALYWYRQSLGQGLEFLIYFQGNSAPDKSGLPSDRFSAERTGGSVSTLTIQRTQQEDSAVYLCASSLGSFGEQFFGPGTRLTVL.

Turning to this clone: This may come from a read error, since a much larger clone is one base off. The V gene is TRBV11-3, the J gene TRBJ1-1; no definite D call. The CDR3 spans 14 residues. V lost 1 base to trimming and J lost 0 bases, with 6 bases between them. Germline V lookup: CDR1 SGHNT, CDR2 YENEEA. This chain's CDR3 is CASSLGKMNTEAFF. In DNA form, the CDR3 reads TGTGCCAGCAGCTTAGGGAAGATGAACACTGAAGCTTTCTTT.

In this sample, this clone turned up many times. The V call is TRBV2, the J call TRBJ2-2, with D perhaps TRBD2 (6 bases). V shed 4 bases and J shed 2 bases, with 17 bases lying between them. The germline CDR1 and CDR2 sequences are SNHLY and FYNNEI. The length of the CDR3 is 17 residues. The CDR3 loop reads CASSGLSPAGNTGELFF. In DNA, the CDR3 is TGTGCCAGCAGTGGACTGAGTCCAGCGGGTAACACCGGGGAGCTGTTTTTT. The whole variable domain, remainder taken from reference TRBV2 and TRBJ2-2, is EPEVTQTPSHQVTQMGQEVILRCVPISNHLYFYWYRQILGQKVEFLVSFYNNEISEKSEIFDDQFSVERPDGSNFTLKIRSTKLEDSAMYFCASSGLSPAGNTGELFFGEGSRLTVL.